The rows below give T cell receptor beta chains drawn from one sample of a study of CXCR3-negative and CXCR3-positive naive CD8 T cells. Reprocessing the 5' RACE reads, TCRdb reports a single entry for every CDR3 protein and omits DNA. The table for this sample gives under 75,000 distinct CDR3 sequences. The sample comprised naive CXCR3+ CD8+ T cells from blood. These receptors were collected from a human donor in good health. Some clones in this sample may be carry-over from other donors' samples. CDR3s include the opening cysteine and the closing phenylalanine or tryptophan. Fields, in order: CDR3 length, J gene, V gene, CDR3 protein.

cdr3_length: 18; j_call: TRBJ2-6; v_call: TRBV20-1; cdr3_aa: CSARATGTGLSGANVLTF
cdr3_length: 12; j_call: TRBJ2-7; v_call: TRBV15; cdr3_aa: CATQGRNYEQYF
cdr3_length: 13; j_call: TRBJ1-6; v_call: TRBV27; cdr3_aa: CASSPPGGSPLHF
cdr3_length: 16; j_call: TRBJ2-7; v_call: TRBV7-2; cdr3_aa: CASSWRRAGGFYEQYF
cdr3_length: 14; j_call: TRBJ2-2; v_call: TRBV3-1; cdr3_aa: CASSQPRDTGELFF
cdr3_length: 13; j_call: TRBJ2-7; v_call: TRBV7-9; cdr3_aa: CASTRLPSYEQYF
cdr3_length: 15; j_call: TRBJ1-1; v_call: TRBV5-1; cdr3_aa: CASSPHTGLNTEAFF
cdr3_length: 18; j_call: TRBJ1-2; v_call: TRBV23-1; cdr3_aa: CASSQFQIRDRMPYGYTF
cdr3_length: 14; j_call: TRBJ2-7; v_call: TRBV4-1; cdr3_aa: CASSQGQGVYEQYF
cdr3_length: 13; j_call: TRBJ2-5; v_call: TRBV10-3; cdr3_aa: CAIRGAGDETQYF
cdr3_length: 12; j_call: TRBJ2-7; v_call: TRBV7-6; cdr3_aa: CASSLGFSEQYF
cdr3_length: 13; j_call: TRBJ2-1; v_call: TRBV6-2/TRBV6-3; cdr3_aa: CASSPIHRGWEFF
cdr3_length: 13; j_call: TRBJ2-7; v_call: TRBV27; cdr3_aa: CASSLGPTYEQYF
cdr3_length: 12; j_call: TRBJ1-1; v_call: TRBV14; cdr3_aa: CASSQEPAEAFF
cdr3_length: 13; j_call: TRBJ2-7; v_call: TRBV15; cdr3_aa: CATSRGEGYEQYF
cdr3_length: 12; j_call: TRBJ2-2; v_call: TRBV20-1; cdr3_aa: CSAPGGTGELFF
cdr3_length: 13; j_call: TRBJ2-1; v_call: TRBV12-3/TRBV12-4; cdr3_aa: CASSLDPLLGGFF
cdr3_length: 14; j_call: TRBJ2-7; v_call: TRBV7-2; cdr3_aa: CASSLPGGSYEQYF
cdr3_length: 16; j_call: TRBJ2-7; v_call: TRBV28; cdr3_aa: CASSFGGADPLYEQYF
cdr3_length: 14; j_call: TRBJ1-3; v_call: TRBV29-1; cdr3_aa: CSVEATGLGNTIYF
cdr3_length: 14; j_call: TRBJ1-2; v_call: TRBV20-1; cdr3_aa: CSASTGTGAYGYTF
cdr3_length: 16; j_call: TRBJ1-1; v_call: TRBV7-9; cdr3_aa: CASSTKPTDMNTEAFF
cdr3_length: 16; j_call: TRBJ2-7; v_call: TRBV2; cdr3_aa: CASSQTAADSSYEQYF
cdr3_length: 13; j_call: TRBJ1-1; v_call: TRBV7-6; cdr3_aa: CASSLDMNTEAFF
cdr3_length: 13; j_call: TRBJ2-7; v_call: TRBV10-2; cdr3_aa: CASTSQGGIEQYF
cdr3_length: 16; j_call: TRBJ2-1; v_call: TRBV20-1; cdr3_aa: CSAIETGEDSYNEQFF
cdr3_length: 15; j_call: TRBJ2-7; v_call: TRBV4-3; cdr3_aa: CASSQEDGGTYEQYF
cdr3_length: 14; j_call: TRBJ2-5; v_call: TRBV7-2; cdr3_aa: CASSLELAEETQYF
cdr3_length: 16; j_call: TRBJ2-5; v_call: TRBV28; cdr3_aa: CASSLSASGYQETQYF
cdr3_length: 11; j_call: TRBJ2-1; v_call: TRBV9; cdr3_aa: CASSVGAEQFF
cdr3_length: 14; j_call: TRBJ2-2; v_call: TRBV15; cdr3_aa: CATSTDGGTGELFF
cdr3_length: 15; j_call: TRBJ1-1; v_call: TRBV29-1; cdr3_aa: CSVTGAGTGDTEAFF
cdr3_length: 16; j_call: TRBJ2-1; v_call: TRBV27; cdr3_aa: CASSPLLAGAYNEQFF
cdr3_length: 11; j_call: TRBJ1-2; v_call: TRBV29-1; cdr3_aa: CSVETPYGYTF
cdr3_length: 14; j_call: TRBJ2-3; v_call: TRBV7-8; cdr3_aa: CASSLWEYPDTQYF